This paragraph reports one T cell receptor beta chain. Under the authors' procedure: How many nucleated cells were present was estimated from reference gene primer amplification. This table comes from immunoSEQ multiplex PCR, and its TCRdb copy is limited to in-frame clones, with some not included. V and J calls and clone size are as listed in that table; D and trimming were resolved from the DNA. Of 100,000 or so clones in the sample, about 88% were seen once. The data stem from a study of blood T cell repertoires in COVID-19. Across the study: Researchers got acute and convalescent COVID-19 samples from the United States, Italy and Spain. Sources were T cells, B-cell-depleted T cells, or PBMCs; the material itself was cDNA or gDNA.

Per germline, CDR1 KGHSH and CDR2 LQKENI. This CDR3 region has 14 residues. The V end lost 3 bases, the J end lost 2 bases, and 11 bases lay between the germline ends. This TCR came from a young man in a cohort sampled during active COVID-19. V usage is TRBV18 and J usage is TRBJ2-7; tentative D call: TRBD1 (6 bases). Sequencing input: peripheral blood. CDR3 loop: CASSPVRTAYEQYF. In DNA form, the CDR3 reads TGTGCCAGCTCACCGGTCCGGACAGCCTACGAGCAGTACTTC. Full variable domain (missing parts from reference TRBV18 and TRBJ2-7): NAGVMQNPRHLVRRRGQEARLRCSPMKGHSHVYWYRQLPEEGLKFMVYLQKENIIDESGMPKERFSAEFPKEGPSILRIQQVVRGDSAAYFCASSPVRTAYEQYFGPGTRLTVT.